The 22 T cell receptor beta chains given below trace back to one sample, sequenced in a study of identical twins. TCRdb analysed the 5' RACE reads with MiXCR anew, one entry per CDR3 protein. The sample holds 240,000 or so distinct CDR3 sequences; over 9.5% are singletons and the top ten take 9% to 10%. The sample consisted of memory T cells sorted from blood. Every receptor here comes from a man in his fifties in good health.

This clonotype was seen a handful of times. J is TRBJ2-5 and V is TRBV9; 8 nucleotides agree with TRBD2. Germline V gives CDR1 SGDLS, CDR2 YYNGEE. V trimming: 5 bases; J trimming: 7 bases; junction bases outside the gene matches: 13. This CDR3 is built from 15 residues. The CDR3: CASSSTTSGLGTQYF. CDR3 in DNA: TGTGCCAGCAGTTCTACAACTAGCGGTCTTGGGACCCAGTACTTC.

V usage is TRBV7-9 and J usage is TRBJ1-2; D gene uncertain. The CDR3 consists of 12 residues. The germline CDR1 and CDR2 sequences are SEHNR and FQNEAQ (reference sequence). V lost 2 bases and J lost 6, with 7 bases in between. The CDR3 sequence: CASSLRVNGYTF. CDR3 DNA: TGTGCCAGCAGCTTAAGAGTTAATGGCTACACCTTC.

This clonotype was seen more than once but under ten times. The CDR3 DNA sequence: TGTGCCTGGAGTGTCAGGGACAGAAACACAGATACGCAGTATTTT. Translating it yields CAWSVRDRNTDTQYF. This chain links TRBV30 with TRBJ2-3; 7 bases fit TRBD1. CDR1 and CDR2 from the germline V gene are GTSNPN and SVGIG (reference sequence). CDR3 size: 15 residues. Germline trimming cut 0 bases from V and 2 bases from J; bases unmatched to any gene: 5. The whole variable domain, filled in from reference TRBV30 and TRBJ2-3, reads SQTIHQWPATLVQPVGSPLSLECTVEGTSNPNLYWYRQAAGRGLQLLFYSVGIGQISSEVPQNLSASRPQDRQFILSSKKLLLSDSGFYLCAWSVRDRNTDTQYFGPGTRLTVL.

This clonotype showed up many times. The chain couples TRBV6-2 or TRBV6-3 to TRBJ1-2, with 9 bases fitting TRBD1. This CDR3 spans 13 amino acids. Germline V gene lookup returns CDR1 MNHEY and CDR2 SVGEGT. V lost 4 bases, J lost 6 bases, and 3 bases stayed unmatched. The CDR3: CASSWTGVDGYTF. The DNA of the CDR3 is TGTGCCAGCAGTTGGACAGGGGTGGATGGCTACACCTTC.

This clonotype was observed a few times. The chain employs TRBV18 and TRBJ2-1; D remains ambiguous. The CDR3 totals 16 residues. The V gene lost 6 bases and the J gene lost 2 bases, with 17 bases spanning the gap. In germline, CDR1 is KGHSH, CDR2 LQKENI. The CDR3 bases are TGTGCCAGCTCGCTCCGCGGCGCGGACCCCTACAATGAGCAGTTCTTC. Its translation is CASSLRGADPYNEQFF.

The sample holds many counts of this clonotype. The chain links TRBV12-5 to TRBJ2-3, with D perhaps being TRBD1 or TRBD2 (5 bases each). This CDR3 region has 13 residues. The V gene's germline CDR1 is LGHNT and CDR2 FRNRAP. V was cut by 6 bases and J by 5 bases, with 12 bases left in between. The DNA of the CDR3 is TGTGCTAGTGGCTACGGGGCTGGAGATACGCAGTATTTT. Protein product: CASGYGAGDTQYF.

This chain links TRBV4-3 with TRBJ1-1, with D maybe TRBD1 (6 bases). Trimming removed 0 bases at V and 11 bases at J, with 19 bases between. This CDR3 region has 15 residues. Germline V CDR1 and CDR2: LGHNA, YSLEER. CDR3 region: CASSQERGAERLAFF. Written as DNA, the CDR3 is TGCGCCAGCAGCCAAGAGAGGGGGGCAGAGAGGCTTGCTTTCTTT.

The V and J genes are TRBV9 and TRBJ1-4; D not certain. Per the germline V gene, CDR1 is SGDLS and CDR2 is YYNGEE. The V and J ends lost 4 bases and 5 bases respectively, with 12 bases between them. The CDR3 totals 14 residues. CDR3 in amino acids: CASSPHAPNEKLFF. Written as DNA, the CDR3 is TGTGCCAGCAGCCCCCACGCTCCCAATGAAAAACTGTTTTTT. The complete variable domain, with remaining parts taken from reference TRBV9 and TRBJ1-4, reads DSGVTQTPKHLITATGQRVTLRCSPRSGDLSVYWYQQSLDQGLQFLIQYYNGEERAKGNILERFSAQQFPDLHSELNLSSLELGDSALYFCASSPHAPNEKLFFGSGTQLSVL.

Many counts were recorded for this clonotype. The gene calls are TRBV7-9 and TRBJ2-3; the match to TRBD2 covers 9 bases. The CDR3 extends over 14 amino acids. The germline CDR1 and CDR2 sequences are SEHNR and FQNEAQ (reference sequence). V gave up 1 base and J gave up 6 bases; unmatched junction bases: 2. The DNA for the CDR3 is TGTGCCAGCAGCTTAGGCGGACTAGCGGATACGCAGTATTTT. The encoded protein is CASSLGGLADTQYF.

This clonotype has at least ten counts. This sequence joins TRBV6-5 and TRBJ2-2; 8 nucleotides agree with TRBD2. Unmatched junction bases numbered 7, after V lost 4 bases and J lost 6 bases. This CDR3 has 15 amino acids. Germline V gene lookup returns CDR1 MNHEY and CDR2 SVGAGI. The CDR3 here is CASSWGLDVPGELFF. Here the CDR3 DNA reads TGTGCCAGCAGTTGGGGACTAGACGTCCCCGGGGAGCTGTTTTTT.

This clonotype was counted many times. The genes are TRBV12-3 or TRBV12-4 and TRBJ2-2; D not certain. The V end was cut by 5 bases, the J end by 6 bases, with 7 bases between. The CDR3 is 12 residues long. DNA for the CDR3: TGTGCCAGCAGTCTTGTACCCGGGGAGCTGTTTTTT. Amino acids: CASSLVPGELFF.

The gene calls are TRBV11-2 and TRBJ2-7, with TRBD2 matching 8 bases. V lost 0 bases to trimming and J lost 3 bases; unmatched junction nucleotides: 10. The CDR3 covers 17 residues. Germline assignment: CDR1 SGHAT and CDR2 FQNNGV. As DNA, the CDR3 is TGTGCCAGCAGCTTAGATCTGGGAGCGGGGGAGTACTACGAGCAGTACTTC. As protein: CASSLDLGAGEYYEQYF.

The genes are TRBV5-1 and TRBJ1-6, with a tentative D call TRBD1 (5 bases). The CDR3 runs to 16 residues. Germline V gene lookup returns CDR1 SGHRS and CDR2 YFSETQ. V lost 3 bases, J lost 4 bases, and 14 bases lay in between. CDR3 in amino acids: CASSSGMDTYNSPLHF. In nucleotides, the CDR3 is TGCGCCAGCAGCTCCGGGATGGACACTTATAATTCACCCCTCCACTTT. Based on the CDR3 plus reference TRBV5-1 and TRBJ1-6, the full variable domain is KAGVTQTPRYLIKTRGQQVTLSCSPISGHRSVSWYQQTPGQGLQFLFEYFSETQRNKGNFPGRFSGRQFSNSRSEMNVSTLELGDSALYLCASSSGMDTYNSPLHFGNGTRLTVT.

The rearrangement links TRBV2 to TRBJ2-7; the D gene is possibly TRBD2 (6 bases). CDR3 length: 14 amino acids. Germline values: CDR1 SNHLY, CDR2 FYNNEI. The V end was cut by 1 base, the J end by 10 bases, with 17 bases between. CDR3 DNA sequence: TGTGCCAGCAGTGAAGTTTATCGGAGGGCTCAACAGTACTTC. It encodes CASSEVYRRAQQYF.

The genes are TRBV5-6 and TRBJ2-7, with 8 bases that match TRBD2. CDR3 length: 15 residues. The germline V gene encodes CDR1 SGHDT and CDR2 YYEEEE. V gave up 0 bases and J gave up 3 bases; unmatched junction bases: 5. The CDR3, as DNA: TGTGCCAGCAGCTTGGGTGCGGGAGGAATCTACGAGCAGTACTTC. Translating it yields CASSLGAGGIYEQYF.

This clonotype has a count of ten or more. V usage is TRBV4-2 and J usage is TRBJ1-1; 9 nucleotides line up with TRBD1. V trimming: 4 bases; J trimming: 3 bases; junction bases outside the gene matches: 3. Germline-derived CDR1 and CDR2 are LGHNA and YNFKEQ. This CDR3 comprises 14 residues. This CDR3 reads CASSRTGVDTEAFF. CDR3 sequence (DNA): TGTGCCAGCAGCCGGACAGGGGTGGACACTGAAGCTTTCTTT.

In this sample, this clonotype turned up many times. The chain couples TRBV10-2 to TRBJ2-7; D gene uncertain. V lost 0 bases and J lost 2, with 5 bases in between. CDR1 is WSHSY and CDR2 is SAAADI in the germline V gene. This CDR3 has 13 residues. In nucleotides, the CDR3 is TGCGCCAGCAGTGAGTCTAGCCCCTACGAGCAGTACTTC. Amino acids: CASSESSPYEQYF.

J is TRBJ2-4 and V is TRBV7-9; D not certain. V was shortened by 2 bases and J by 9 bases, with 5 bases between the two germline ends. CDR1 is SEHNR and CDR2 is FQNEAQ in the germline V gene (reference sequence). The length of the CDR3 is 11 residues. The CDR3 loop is CASSLLGIQYF. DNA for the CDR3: TGTGCCAGCAGCTTACTTGGCATTCAGTACTTC.

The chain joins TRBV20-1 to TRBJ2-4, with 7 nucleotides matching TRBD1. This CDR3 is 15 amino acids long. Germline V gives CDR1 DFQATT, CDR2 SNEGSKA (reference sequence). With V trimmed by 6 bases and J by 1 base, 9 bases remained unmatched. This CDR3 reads CSADEGALAKNIQYF. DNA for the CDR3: TGCAGTGCCGACGAGGGGGCTCTTGCCAAAAACATTCAGTACTTC.

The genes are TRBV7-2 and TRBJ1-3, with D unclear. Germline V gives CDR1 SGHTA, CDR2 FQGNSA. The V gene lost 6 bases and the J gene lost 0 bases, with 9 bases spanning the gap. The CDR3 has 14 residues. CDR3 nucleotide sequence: TGTGCCAGCAGTCGCCCGGGCTCTGGAAACACCATATATTTT. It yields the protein CASSRPGSGNTIYF.

CDR3 nucleotides: TGCGCCAGCAGCTCAGACAGGGGGCCCACCGGGGAGCTGTTTTTT. Translating it yields CASSSDRGPTGELFF. The rearrangement links TRBV5-1 to TRBJ2-2; 10 bases match TRBD1. Germline lookup yields CDR1 SGHRS and CDR2 YFSETQ. After removal of 3 bases from V and 4 bases from J, the junction contained 3 bases not matched to a gene. This CDR3 comprises 15 residues.

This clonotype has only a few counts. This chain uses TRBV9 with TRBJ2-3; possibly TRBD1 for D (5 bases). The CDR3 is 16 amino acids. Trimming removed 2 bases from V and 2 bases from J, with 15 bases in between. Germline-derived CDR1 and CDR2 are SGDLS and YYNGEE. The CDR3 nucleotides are TGTGCCAGCAGCGTGGGTAGGGGCGGCGACACAGATACGCAGTATTTT. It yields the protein CASSVGRGGDTDTQYF.